This T cell receptor beta chain was sequenced during a study of blood T cell repertoires in COVID-19. Turning to the study itself: The United States, Italy and Spain were the sources of the acute and convalescent COVID-19 samples. The cDNA or gDNA used as material had been derived from T cells, B-cell-depleted T cells, or PBMCs.

Per the original methods: Estimated nucleated cell counts came from reference gene primer amplification. The assay was immunoSEQ multiplex PCR, and TCRdb's table has in-frame clones only and misses some. D and trimming were read from the DNA, whereas the V and J calls and clone size are those reported in that table. Of about 80,000 clones listed, roughly 86% are singletons. The V end was cut by 8 bases, the J end by 0 bases, with 16 bases between. The germline CDR1 and CDR2 sequences are MNHNY and SVGAGI (reference sequence). The CDR3 runs 15 residues. The chain combines TRBV6-6 with TRBJ1-1; TRBD1 is a possible D gene (6 bases). This clonotype was obtained from a human donor in a cohort sampled during active COVID-19. Sequencing was carried out using peripheral blood. For the CDR3, the DNA is TGTGCCAGCTCCCCGGGGGGCGCATTGAACACTGAAGCTTTCTTT. Its protein product is CASSPGGALNTEAFF.